The clone carrying this T cell receptor beta chain was seen only a few times. The protocol was immunoSEQ multiplex PCR, while the TCRdb copy is restricted to in-frame clones and leaves out a portion. The table lists 21,000 or so clones, 56% of them singletons. V lost 0 bases and J 3 bases, leaving 9 bases between the germline ends. The CDR3 sequence is 15 residues long. CDR1 is SNHLY and CDR2 is FYNNEI in the germline V gene. This record comes from a study of graft-versus-host responses after intestinal transplantation. The overall study: Among the recipients, all got anti-thymocyte globulin induction and then tacrolimus and steroids for 2 to 3 years.

The clonotype was recovered from a human patient who received an intestinal transplant. The chain employs TRBV2 and TRBJ1-5, with D uncertain. The sequencing here drew on alloreactive CD4+ T cells from a mixed lymphocyte reaction culture, taken before intestinal transplant. Subset defined: CFSE-low proliferating T cells sorted from roughly 6-day pre-transplant mixed lymphocyte reaction (GvH or HvG direction). The CDR3 region has the DNA TGTGCCAGCAGTGAAGCGCGCGGTACCAATCAGCCCCAGCATTTT. This translates into CASSEARGTNQPQHF.